What follows is one T cell receptor beta chain and its context. This clone was counted between two and nine times. This receptor's antigen is unknown. Per-nucleotide qualities are absent, and no much larger clonotype sits a single base away. This entry comes from a study of beta chain features in type 1 diabetes (dated by TCRdb to the late 2010s). Context from the whole study: Mean age, gender distribution, total cell number and subset yield were not different between patients and healthy donors. Across all samples, 107,917,701 sorted cells were examined, and cell number per subset correlated strongly with RNA yield. Regulatory and stem cell-like memory subsets were obtained from only 8 patients and roughly 8 healthy donors, while naive and central memory subsets were obtained from all 30 or so donors. In the study, recently diagnosed type 1 diabetes patients and matched healthy donors were compared on the TCRB repertoires of their sorted circulating CD4+ T cell subsets.

The High Capacity cDNA Reverse Transcription Kit was used to reverse transcribe all of the isolated RNA, meaning that expressed TCRB transcripts were what got sequenced. Naive, central memory and regulatory T cell samples underwent deep immunoSEQ sequencing, averaging about 3.57 million total reads per sample. After sorted cells were lysed in RLT buffer, RNA was extracted with DNase-treated RNeasy Micro or Mini kits, with the choice depending on cell number. To prevent cross-contamination, each cell subset was processed individually, whereas patient and healthy donor samples were processed jointly. The immunoSEQ multiplex PCR was used to amplify TCRB sequences from cDNA, yielding 87-bp fragments that span the CDR3 region. Sequencing of the amplicons was performed on the Illumina HiSeq platform. The paper's processing steps were these. Synthetic template baselines were used to correct PCR bias computationally, reads within Hamming distance 2 were collapsed together, and singletons that could not be merged were discarded. Reads were aligned against IMGT so that V, D and J genes, CDR3 length and insertions or deletions at six rearrangement sites could be assigned. Clonotype counts were normalized to sorted cell number within each subset before computing true diversity and Gini coefficients with the tcR R package. The overlap coefficient, calculated on TCRB nucleotide sequences, was used to quantify repertoire sharing. As a proxy for the pre-selection repertoire, out-of-frame TCRB sequences from naive cells were analyzed. The table comes from immuneACCESS by way of TCRdb, which keeps in-frame sequences with V and J called. Part of the clones is missing from these tables; in studies checked, under half for an unresolved V gene and the rest for unknown reasons. That table gives V, J and clone size, and the DNA gave D and trimming. In this sample the table shows some 500,000 clones, about an eighth of which occur a single time. 0.046% of the sample is taken by the ten largest.

Taken from the germline V gene (reference sequence), the CDR1 and CDR2 loops are SEHNR and FQNEAQ. The V and J ends are trimmed by 1 base and 12 bases, leaving 9 bases between them. From the cysteine up to the phenylalanine, the CDR3 has a length of 11 residues. This entry keeps only the CDR3 DNA: 33 bases, framed from base 1. From each donor, a single peripheral blood sample of 100 to 150 mL on average was drawn into heparinised tubes. A BD FACSAria II and a panel including CD45RO, CCR7, CD25, CD127, CD95 and CD27 were used to sort naive, central memory, regulatory and stem cell-like memory CD4+ T cells. Purity was above 95% for every sorted population. Right away, PBMCs were isolated by Lymphoprep density gradient centrifugation and were stained directly, with no culture step. So that batch effects would be minimized, each experiment stained and sorted samples in pairs, pairing one healthy donor with one patient.

Here is what the overall study found, with its caveats: Because small numbers of individuals were included in the HLA sub-analyses, any influence of HLA type on TCRB rearrangement was left unresolved. Fewer insertions and more nucleotide deletions at VDJ recombination sites were observed in patients with type 1 diabetes, implying thymic rearrangement abnormalities. PCR may preferentially amplify shorter templates, but because patient and control samples were amplified and corrected together, any resulting skew would affect both groups equally. The naive, central memory and regulatory TCRB repertoires appeared to resemble one another more closely among patients than among healthy donors. Because cDNA rather than genomic DNA was sequenced, highly expressing activated cells could have been over-represented, although no difference in activation and CD3 levels was found between groups. A moderate but significant shortening of TCRB CDR3 length was observed in type 1 diabetes patients in all four CD4+ subsets.

This chain joins TRBV7-9 to TRBJ1-2; TRBD1 could be the D gene, as 5 bases match. Material: naive CD4+ T cells from blood. Interpreted using the paper, the cell subset or site label stands for: true naive CD4+ T cells. The receptor was isolated from a woman younger than 35 in good health. CDR3 loop: CASSLGSRDTF. The bases read TGTGCCAGCAGCTTAGGGTCCAGGGACACCTTC.